This T cell receptor beta chain came from a study of blood T cell repertoires in COVID-19. On the study more broadly: The samples span acute and convalescent COVID-19 from the United States, Italy and Spain. Sources were T cells, B-cell-depleted T cells, or PBMCs; the material itself was cDNA or gDNA.

Trimming removed 5 bases at V and 0 bases at J, with 13 bases between. The CDR3 sequence is 15 residues long. Germline CDR1 reads SGHRS; CDR2 reads YFSETQ. Authors' processing steps: Amplification of reference gene primers provided the estimated nucleated cell counts. Repertoires were generated with immunoSEQ multiplex PCR, while TCRdb's copy carries only in-frame clones and drops some. For V, J and clone size, that table is used; D and trimming come from the DNA. The data show more than 85,000 clones, 88% seen once. This TCR came from a woman of 80 years or more with acute or convalescent COVID-19. The chain carries TRBV5-1 and TRBJ2-3; D is possibly TRBD1 (5 bases). Sequencing was performed on peripheral blood. CDR3 sequence (DNA): TGCGCCAGCAGTATGACAGATACTAGCACAGATACGCAGTATTTT. It encodes CASSMTDTSTDTQYF.